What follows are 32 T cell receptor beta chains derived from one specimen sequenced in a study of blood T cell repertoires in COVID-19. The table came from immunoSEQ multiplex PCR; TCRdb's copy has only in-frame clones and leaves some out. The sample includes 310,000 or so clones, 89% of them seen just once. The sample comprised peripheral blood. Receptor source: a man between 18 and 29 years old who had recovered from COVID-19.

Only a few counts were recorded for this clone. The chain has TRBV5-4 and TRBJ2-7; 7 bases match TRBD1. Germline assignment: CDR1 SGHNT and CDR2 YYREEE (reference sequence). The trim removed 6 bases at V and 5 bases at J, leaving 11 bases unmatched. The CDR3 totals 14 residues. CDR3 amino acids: CASTNIQGINEQYF. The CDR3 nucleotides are TGTGCCAGCACCAATATACAGGGGATCAACGAGCAGTACTTC.

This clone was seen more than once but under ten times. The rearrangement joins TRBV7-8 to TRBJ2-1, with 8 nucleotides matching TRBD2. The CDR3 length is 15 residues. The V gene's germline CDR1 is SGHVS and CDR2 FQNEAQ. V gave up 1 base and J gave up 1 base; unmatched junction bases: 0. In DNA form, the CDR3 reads TGTGCCAGCAGCTTAGGACTAGCGTCCTACAATGAGCAGTTCTTC. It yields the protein CASSLGLASYNEQFF.

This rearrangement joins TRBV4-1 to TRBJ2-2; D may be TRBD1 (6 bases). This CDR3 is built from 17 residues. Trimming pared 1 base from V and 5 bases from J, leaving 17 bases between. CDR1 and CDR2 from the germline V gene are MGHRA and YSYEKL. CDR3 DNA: TGCGCCAGCAGCCAAGTGCCGACAGGTGTGGGTACCGGGGAGCTGTTTTTT. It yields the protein CASSQVPTGVGTGELFF.

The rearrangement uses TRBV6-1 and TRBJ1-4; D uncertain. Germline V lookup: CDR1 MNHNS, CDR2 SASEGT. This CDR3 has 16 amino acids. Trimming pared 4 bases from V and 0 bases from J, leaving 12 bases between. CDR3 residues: CASSVAGSSTNEKLFF. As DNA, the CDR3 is TGTGCCAGCAGTGTAGCGGGGAGCTCAACTAATGAAAAACTGTTTTTT.

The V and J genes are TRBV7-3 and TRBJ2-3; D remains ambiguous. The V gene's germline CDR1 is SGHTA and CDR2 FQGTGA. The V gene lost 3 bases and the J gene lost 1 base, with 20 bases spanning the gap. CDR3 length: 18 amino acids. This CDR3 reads CASSFLGGEIKGTDTQYF. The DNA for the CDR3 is TGTGCCAGCAGCTTTCTTGGCGGAGAGATCAAGGGCACAGATACGCAGTATTTT.

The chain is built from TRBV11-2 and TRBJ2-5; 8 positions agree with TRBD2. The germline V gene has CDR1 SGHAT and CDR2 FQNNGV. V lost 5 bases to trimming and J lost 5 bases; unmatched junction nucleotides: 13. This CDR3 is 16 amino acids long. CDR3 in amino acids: CASSLRTGGAGETQYF. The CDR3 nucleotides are TGTGCCAGCAGCCTACGGACGGGAGGGGCAGGGGAGACCCAGTACTTC.

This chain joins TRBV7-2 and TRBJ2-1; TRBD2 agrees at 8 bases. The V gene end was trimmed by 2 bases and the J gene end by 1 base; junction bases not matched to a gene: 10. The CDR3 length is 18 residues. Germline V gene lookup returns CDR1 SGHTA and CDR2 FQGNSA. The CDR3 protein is CASSLRDSIAGSYNEQFF. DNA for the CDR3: TGTGCCAGCAGCTTACGGGATTCCATAGCGGGATCCTACAATGAGCAGTTCTTC.

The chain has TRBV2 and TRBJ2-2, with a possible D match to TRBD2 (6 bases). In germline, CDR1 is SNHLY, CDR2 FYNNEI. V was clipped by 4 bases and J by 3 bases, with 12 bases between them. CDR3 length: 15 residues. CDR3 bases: TGTGCCAGCAGTGGTGACGGGAGTTACACCGGGGAGCTGTTTTTT. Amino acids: CASSGDGSYTGELFF.

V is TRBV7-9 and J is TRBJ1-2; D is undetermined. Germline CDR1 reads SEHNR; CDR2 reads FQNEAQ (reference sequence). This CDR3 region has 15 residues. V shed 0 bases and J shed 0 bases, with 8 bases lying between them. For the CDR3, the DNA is TGTGCCAGCAGCTTAGCCGAGTTAGCTAACTATGGCTACACCTTC. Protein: CASSLAELANYGYTF.

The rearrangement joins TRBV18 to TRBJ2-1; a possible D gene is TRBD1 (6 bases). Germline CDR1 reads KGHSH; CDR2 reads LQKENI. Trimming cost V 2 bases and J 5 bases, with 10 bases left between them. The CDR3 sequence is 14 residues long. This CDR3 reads CASSPTDRDNEQFF. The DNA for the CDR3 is TGTGCCAGCTCACCAACGGACAGAGACAATGAGCAGTTCTTC.

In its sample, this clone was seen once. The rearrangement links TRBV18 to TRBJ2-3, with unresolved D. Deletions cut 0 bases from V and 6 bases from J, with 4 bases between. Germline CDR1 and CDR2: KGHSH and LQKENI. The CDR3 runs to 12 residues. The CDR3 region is CASSPPQDTQYF. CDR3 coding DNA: TGTGCCAGCTCACCACCCCAGGATACGCAGTATTTT. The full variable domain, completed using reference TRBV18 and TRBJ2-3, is NAGVMQNPRHLVRRRGQEARLRCSPMKGHSHVYWYRQLPEEGLKFMVYLQKENIIDESGMPKERFSAEFPKEGPSILRIQQVVRGDSAAYFCASSPPQDTQYFGPGTRLTVL.

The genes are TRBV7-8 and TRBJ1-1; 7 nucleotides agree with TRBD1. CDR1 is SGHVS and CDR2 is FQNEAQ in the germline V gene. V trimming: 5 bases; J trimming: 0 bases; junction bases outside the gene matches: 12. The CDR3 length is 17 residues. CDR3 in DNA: TGTGCCAGCAGCGGACCGGGACAGCCCTTCATGAACACTGAAGCTTTCTTT. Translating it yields CASSGPGQPFMNTEAFF.

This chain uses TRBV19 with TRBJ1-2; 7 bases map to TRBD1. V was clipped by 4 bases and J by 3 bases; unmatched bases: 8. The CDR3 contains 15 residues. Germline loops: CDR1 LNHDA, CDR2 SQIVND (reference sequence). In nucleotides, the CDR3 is TGTGCCAGTAGTAATCCCCAGCAGGGGGACTATGGCTACACCTTC. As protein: CASSNPQQGDYGYTF.

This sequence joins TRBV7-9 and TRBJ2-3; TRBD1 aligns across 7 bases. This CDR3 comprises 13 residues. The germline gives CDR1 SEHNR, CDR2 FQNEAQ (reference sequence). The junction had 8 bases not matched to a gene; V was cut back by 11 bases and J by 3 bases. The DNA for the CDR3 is TGTGCCGTAAGTCGACAGGGAACAGATACGCAGTATTTT. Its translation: CAVSRQGTDTQYF.

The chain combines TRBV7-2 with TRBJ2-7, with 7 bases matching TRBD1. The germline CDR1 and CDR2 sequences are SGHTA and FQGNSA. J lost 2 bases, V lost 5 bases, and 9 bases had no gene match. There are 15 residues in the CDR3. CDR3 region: CASSLGTVDTYEQYF. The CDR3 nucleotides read TGTGCCAGCAGCCTCGGGACAGTGGATACCTACGAGCAGTACTTC.

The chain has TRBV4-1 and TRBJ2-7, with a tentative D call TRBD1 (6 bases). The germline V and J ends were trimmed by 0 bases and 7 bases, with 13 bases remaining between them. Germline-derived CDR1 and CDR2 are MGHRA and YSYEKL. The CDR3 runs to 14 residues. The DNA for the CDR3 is TGCGCCAGCAGCCAAGACTCCCCCCAGGGGGAGCAGTACTTC. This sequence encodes CASSQDSPQGEQYF.

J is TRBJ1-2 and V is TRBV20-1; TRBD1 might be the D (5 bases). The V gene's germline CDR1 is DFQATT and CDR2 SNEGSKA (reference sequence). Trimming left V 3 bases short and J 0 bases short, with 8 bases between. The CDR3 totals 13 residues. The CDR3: CSASTGANYGYTF. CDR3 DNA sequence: TGCAGTGCTAGTACGGGGGCTAACTATGGCTACACCTTC.

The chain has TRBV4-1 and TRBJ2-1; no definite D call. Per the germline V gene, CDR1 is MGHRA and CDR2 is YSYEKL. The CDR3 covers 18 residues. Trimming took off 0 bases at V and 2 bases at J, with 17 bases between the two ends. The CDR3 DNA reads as TGCGCCAGCAGCCAAGATGCTAGGCCGCCATTTACCTACAATGAGCAGTTCTTC. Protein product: CASSQDARPPFTYNEQFF.

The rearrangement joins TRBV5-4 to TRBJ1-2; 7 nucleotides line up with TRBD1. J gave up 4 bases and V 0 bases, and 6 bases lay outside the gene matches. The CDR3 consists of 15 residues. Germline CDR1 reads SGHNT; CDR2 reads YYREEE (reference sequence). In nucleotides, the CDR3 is TGTGCCAGCAGCTTGGGGGGACAGAGAGTCTATGGCTACACCTTC. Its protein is CASSLGGQRVYGYTF.

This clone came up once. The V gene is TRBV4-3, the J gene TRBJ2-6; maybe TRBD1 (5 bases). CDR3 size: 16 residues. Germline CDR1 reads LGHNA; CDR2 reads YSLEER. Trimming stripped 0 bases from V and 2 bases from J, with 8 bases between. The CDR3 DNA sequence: TGCGCCAGCAGCCAAGATCTCAGGGCTGGGGCCAACGTCCTGACTTTC. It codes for CASSQDLRAGANVLTF.

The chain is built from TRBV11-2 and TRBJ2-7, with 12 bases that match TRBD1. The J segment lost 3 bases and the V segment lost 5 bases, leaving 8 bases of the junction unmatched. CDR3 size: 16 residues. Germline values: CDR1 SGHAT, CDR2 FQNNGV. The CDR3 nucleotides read TGTGCCAGCAGCCACTTCCGGGACAGGGGGCACTACGAGCAGTACTTC. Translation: CASSHFRDRGHYEQYF.

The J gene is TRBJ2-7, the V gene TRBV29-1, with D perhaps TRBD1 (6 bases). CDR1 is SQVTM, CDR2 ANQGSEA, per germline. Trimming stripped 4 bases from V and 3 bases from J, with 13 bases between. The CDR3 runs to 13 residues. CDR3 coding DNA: TGCAGCGTTGTTGTACAGGGATACTACGAGCAGTACTTC. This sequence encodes CSVVVQGYYEQYF.

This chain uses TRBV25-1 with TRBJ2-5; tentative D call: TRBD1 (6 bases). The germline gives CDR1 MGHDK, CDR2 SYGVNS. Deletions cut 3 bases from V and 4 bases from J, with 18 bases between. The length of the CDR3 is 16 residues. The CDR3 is CASSEDLLTGRETQYF. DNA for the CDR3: TGTGCCAGCAGTGAGGACCTCCTGACAGGACGAGAGACCCAGTACTTC.

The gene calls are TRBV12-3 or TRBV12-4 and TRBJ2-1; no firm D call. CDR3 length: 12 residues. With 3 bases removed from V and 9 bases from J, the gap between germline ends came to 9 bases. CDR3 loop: CASSFLGGEQFF. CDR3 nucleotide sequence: TGTGCCAGCAGTTTTCTAGGTGGTGAGCAGTTCTTC.

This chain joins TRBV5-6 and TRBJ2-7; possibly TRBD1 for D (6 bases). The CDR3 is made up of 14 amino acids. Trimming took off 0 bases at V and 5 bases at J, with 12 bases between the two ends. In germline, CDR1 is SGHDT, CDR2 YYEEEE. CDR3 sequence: CASSLVLGANEQYF. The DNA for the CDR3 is TGTGCCAGCAGCTTGGTACTGGGGGCTAACGAGCAGTACTTC.

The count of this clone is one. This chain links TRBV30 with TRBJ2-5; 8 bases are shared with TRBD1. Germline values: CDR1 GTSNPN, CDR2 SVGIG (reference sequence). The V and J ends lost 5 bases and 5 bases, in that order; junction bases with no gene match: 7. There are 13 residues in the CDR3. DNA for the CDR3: TGTGCCTGGGACAGGGGAGATTTGGAGACCCAGTACTTC. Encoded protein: CAWDRGDLETQYF.

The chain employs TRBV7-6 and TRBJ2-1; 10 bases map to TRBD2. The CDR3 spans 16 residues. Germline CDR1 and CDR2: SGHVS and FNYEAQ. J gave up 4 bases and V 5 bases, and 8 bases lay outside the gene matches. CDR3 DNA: TGTGCCAGCAGCCAACTCCTAGCGGGGGCGTACAATGAGCAGTTCTTC. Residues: CASSQLLAGAYNEQFF.

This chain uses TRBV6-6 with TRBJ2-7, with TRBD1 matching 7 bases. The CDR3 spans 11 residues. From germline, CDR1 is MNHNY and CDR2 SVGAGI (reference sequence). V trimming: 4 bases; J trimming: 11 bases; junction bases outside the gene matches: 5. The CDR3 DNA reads TGTGCCAGCAGTTTCCAGGGGGAGAAGTACTTC. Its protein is CASSFQGEKYF.

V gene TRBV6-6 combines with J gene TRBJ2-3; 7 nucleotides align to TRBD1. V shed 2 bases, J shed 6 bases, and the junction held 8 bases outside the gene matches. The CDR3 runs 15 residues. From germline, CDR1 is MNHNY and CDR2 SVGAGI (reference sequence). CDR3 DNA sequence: TGTGCCAGCAGTTACGGAGACAGGGCTGTGGATACGCAGTATTTT. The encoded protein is CASSYGDRAVDTQYF.

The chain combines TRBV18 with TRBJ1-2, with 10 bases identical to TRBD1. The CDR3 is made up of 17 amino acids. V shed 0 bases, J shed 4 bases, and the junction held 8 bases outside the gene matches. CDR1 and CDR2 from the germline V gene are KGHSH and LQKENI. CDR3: CASSPPVPGQGLYGYTF. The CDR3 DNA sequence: TGTGCCAGCTCACCACCTGTCCCGGGACAGGGGCTCTATGGCTACACCTTC.

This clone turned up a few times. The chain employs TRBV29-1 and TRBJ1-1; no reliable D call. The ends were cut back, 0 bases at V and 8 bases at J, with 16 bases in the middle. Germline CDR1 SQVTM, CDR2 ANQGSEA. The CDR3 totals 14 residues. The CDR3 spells CSVEDPARGKEAFF. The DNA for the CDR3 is TGCAGCGTTGAAGATCCCGCTAGAGGGAAGGAAGCTTTCTTT.

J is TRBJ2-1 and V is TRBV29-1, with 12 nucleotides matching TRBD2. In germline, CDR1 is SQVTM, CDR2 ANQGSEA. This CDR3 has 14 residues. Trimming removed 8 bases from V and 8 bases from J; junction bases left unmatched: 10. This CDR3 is CSYTLAGGGDEQFF. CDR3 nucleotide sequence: TGCAGCTACACCCTAGCGGGAGGGGGGGATGAGCAGTTCTTC.